Below are 31 T cell receptor beta chains sequenced from a single sample in a study of shared clonotypes between healthy human individuals. Measured with immunoSEQ multiplex PCR; TCRdb has only the in-frame clones, and not every one. This sample has approximately 640,000 clones; about 90% occur once, and the top ten carry roughly 36%. Sequenced input: memory CD8+ T cells from PBMCs. Indicated subset: CD45RO+ cells pooled with CCR7-negative TemRA cells. These receptors originate from a young man in good health. Some clones in this sample may be carry-over from other donors' samples.

V is TRBV29-1 and J is TRBJ1-2; TRBD1 might be the D (5 bases). Germline lookup yields CDR1 SQVTM and CDR2 ANQGSEA. The V end lost 7 bases, the J end lost 8 bases, and 23 bases lay between the germline ends. The CDR3 spans 14 residues. The CDR3 nucleotides are TGCAGCGACGCGCTTCGCGAGGATGGGGGAGGCTACACCTTC. Protein sequence: CSDALREDGGGYTF.

A note on this clone: The sample carries other DNA sequences with the same CDR3. The CDR3 loop is CASSIGPTYEQYF. CDR3 DNA sequence: TGTGCCAGTAGTATAGGTCCAACCTACGAGCAGTACTTC. The chain has TRBV19 and TRBJ2-7; D remains unclear. The V end lost 1 base, the J end lost 2 bases, and 6 bases lay between the germline ends. Germline V gene data show CDR1 as LNHDA and CDR2 as SQIVND (reference sequence). The CDR3 has 13 amino acids.

This clone was counted only a few times. The identical CDR3 is also encoded by other nucleotide sequences in the sample. The chain's CDR3 is CASSLGGTGELFF. The CDR3 DNA reads TGTGCCAGCAGCTTAGGAGGGACCGGGGAGCTGTTTTTT. This chain connects TRBV7-2 to TRBJ2-2; TRBD2 might be the D (5 bases). The CDR3 contains 13 residues. In germline, CDR1 is SGHTA, CDR2 FQGNSA. V lost 1 base and J lost 5, with 5 bases in between. The full variable domain, its missing parts supplied by reference TRBV7-2 and TRBJ2-2, is GAGVSQSPSNKVTEKGKDVELRCDPISGHTALYWYRQSLGQGLEFLIYFQGNSAPDKSGLPSDRFSAERTGGSVSTLTIQRTQQEDSAVYLCASSLGGTGELFFGEGSRLTVL.

The chain uses TRBV19 and TRBJ1-5; TRBD1 is a possible D gene (5 bases). Trimming took 5 bases from V and 7 from J, leaving 30 bases between them. Germline CDR1 LNHDA, CDR2 SQIVND (reference sequence). The CDR3 length is 19 residues. The CDR3 sequence: CASSPLEGRAGKERQPQHF. The CDR3 DNA sequence: TGTGCCAGTAGTCCCCTCGAGGGTCGAGCAGGGAAGGAAAGGCAGCCCCAGCATTTT.

The V and J genes are TRBV27 and TRBJ1-1, with TRBD1 matching over 8 bases. Germline-derived CDR1 and CDR2 are MNHEY and SMNVEV (reference sequence). The CDR3 runs 13 residues. J lost 7 bases, V lost 3 bases, and 4 bases had no gene match. The CDR3 nucleotides are TGTGCCAGCAGTTTCGGGACAGGCGTTGAAGCTTTCTTT. This translates into CASSFGTGVEAFF.

As to this clone: The junction and the germline gene differ at one end; a read error may be behind it. This chain uses TRBV27 with TRBJ1-1, with TRBD1 identical over 8 bases. This CDR3 has 14 amino acids. The germline V gene encodes CDR1 MNHEY and CDR2 SMNVEV (reference sequence). CDR3 protein: CASSAWTGNPEAFF. The CDR3 nucleotides are TGTGCCAGCAGTGCCTGGACAGGGAACCCTGAAGCTTTCTTT.

This clone was found a few times. The chain links TRBV9 to TRBJ1-3, with 7 bases matching TRBD1. Unmatched junction bases numbered 3, after V lost 3 bases and J lost 0 bases. The CDR3 covers 15 residues. Germline V CDR1 and CDR2: SGDLS, YYNGEE. Here the CDR3 reads CASSEGDSSGNTIYF. Written as DNA, the CDR3 is TGTGCCAGCAGCGAGGGGGACAGCTCTGGAAACACCATATATTTT.

This clone appeared a few times. The rearrangement uses TRBV29-1 and TRBJ1-1; D not resolved. Germline CDR1 reads SQVTM; CDR2 reads ANQGSEA. V was trimmed by 6 bases and J by 1 base, leaving 0 bases between them. The CDR3 runs 9 residues. CDR3 region: CSVNTEAFF. CDR3 nucleotide sequence: TGCAGCGTGAACACTGAAGCTTTCTTT. Full variable domain (missing parts from reference TRBV29-1 and TRBJ1-1): SAVISQKPSRDICQRGTSLTIQCQVDSQVTMMFWYRQQPGQSLTLIATANQGSEATYESGFVIDKFPISRPNLTFSTLTVSNMSPEDSSIYLCSVNTEAFFGQGTRLTVV.

The rearrangement joins TRBV30 to TRBJ2-1, with 12 bases identical to TRBD2. Germline V CDR1 and CDR2: GTSNPN, SVGIG (reference sequence). The CDR3 is 15 residues long. Trimming cost V 3 bases and J 4 bases; bases outside gene matches: 4. The CDR3 spells CAWSLTSGRYNEQFF. CDR3 nucleotides: TGTGCCTGGAGCTTGACTAGCGGGAGATACAATGAGCAGTTCTTC.

As concerns this clone: Other DNA sequences in this specimen translate into the identical CDR3. The chain uses TRBV6-5 and TRBJ2-7; TRBD1 matches 10 bases. Per the germline V gene, CDR1 is MNHEY and CDR2 is SVGAGI. V lost 2 bases, J lost 4 bases, and 2 bases stayed unmatched. The CDR3 is 14 residues long. The CDR3 region is CASSYRTGGYEQYF. The CDR3 DNA sequence: TGTGCCAGCAGTTACCGGACAGGGGGGTACGAGCAGTACTTC.

This chain connects TRBV19 to TRBJ2-1; the D call may be TRBD1 or TRBD2 (6 bases each). The germline CDR1 and CDR2 sequences are LNHDA and SQIVND (reference sequence). This CDR3 region has 16 residues. V lost 0 bases and J lost 6, with 15 bases in between. The DNA for the CDR3 is TGTGCCAGTAGTATAGATGCGTCAGGGGAGGCCAATGAGCAGTTCTTC. It specifies CASSIDASGEANEQFF. Supplemented by reference TRBV19 and TRBJ2-1, the full variable domain reads DGGITQSPKYLFRKEGQNVTLSCEQNLNHDAMYWYRQDPGQGLRLIYYSQIVNDFQKGDIAEGYSVSREKKESFPLTVTSAQKNPTAFYLCASSIDASGEANEQFFGPGTRLTVL.

The rearrangement links TRBV6-6 to TRBJ2-1, with D perhaps TRBD1 (5 bases). Germline CDR1 reads MNHNY; CDR2 reads SVGAGI (reference sequence). The CDR3 is 13 amino acids. The ends were cut back, 6 bases at V and 6 bases at J, with 12 bases in the middle. The CDR3 DNA follows: TGTGCCAGCAGCCGCGACAGAGTCAATGAGCAGTTCTTC. Protein: CASSRDRVNEQFF.

A single count supports this clone. The chain joins TRBV4-1 to TRBJ2-7, with 8 bases aligning to TRBD1. The CDR3 spans 14 residues. Germline-derived CDR1 and CDR2 are MGHRA and YSYEKL. The junction had 5 bases not matched to a gene; V was cut back by 1 base and J by 6 bases. Written as DNA, the CDR3 is TGCGCCAGCAGCCAAGTGGACAGGGTGGGCGAGCAGTACTTC. It is translated as CASSQVDRVGEQYF.

The chain couples TRBV28 to TRBJ2-7, with D hard to call. The germline V and J ends were trimmed by 3 bases and 6 bases, with 6 bases remaining between them. The length of the CDR3 is 11 residues. The germline V gene encodes CDR1 MDHEN and CDR2 SYDVKM. CDR3 residues: CASSLDREQYF. The CDR3 coding sequence is TGTGCCAGCAGTTTGGACCGCGAGCAGTACTTC.

This sequence joins TRBV11-3 and TRBJ1-2; 9 bases map to TRBD1. Losses at the gene ends were 4 bases for V and 8 bases for J; bases not matched to a gene: 11. CDR3 size: 15 residues. The germline gives CDR1 SGHNT, CDR2 YENEEA. CDR3 nucleotides: TGTGCCAGCAGCTCAGCCGGGGACAGGGAGGGAGGCTACACCTTC. Protein product: CASSSAGDREGGYTF.

This clone has just one count. This chain connects TRBV7-9 to TRBJ2-7; no clear D gene. From germline, CDR1 is SEHNR and CDR2 FQNEAQ (reference sequence). The V gene lost 11 bases and the J gene lost 5 bases, with 16 bases spanning the gap. The CDR3 sequence is 12 residues long. Here the CDR3 reads CASLGLYDEQYF. DNA of the CDR3: TGTGCCTCCTTAGGGCTTTACGACGAGCAGTACTTC.

This chain's CDR3 is CASSLAGRGTEAFF. The CDR3 bases are TGTGCCAGCAGCTTAGCCGGCAGGGGCACTGAAGCTTTCTTT. The chain couples TRBV13 to TRBJ1-1, with D possibly TRBD1 on 6 matching bases. CDR1 is PRHDT and CDR2 is FYEKMQ in the germline V gene (reference sequence). The germline V and J ends were trimmed by 1 base and 4 bases, with 10 bases remaining between them. The length of the CDR3 is 14 residues.

This chain uses TRBV10-3 with TRBJ2-6; TRBD2 aligns across 9 bases. The V gene end was trimmed by 10 bases and the J gene end by 3 bases; junction bases not matched to a gene: 10. The CDR3 loop spans 16 amino acids. Germline V gene data show CDR1 as ENHRY and CDR2 as SYGVKD. The CDR3 region is CATMAGGPHGANVLTF. As DNA, the CDR3 is TGTGCCACAATGGCGGGAGGGCCGCATGGGGCCAACGTCCTGACTTTC.

This clone was counted between two and nine times. This chain joins TRBV14 and TRBJ1-2; the match to TRBD1 covers 7 bases. The CDR3 length is 14 residues. The junction had 7 bases not matched to a gene; V was cut back by 5 bases and J by 4 bases. Germline assignment: CDR1 SGHDN and CDR2 FVKESK. In DNA form, the CDR3 reads TGTGCCAGCAGCTTACAGGGGTCATTCTATGGCTACACCTTC. Translated: CASSLQGSFYGYTF.

This chain joins TRBV28 and TRBJ2-1; the D is unclear. V was cut by 6 bases and J by 7 bases, with 16 bases left in between. Germline assignment: CDR1 MDHEN and CDR2 SYDVKM. This CDR3 has 14 amino acids. CDR3 nucleotides: TGTGCCAGCAGCCAGACTCTTACTCAGAATGAGCAGTTCTTC. Its protein product is CASSQTLTQNEQFF.

The chain is built from TRBV27 and TRBJ2-1; 8 nucleotides match TRBD1. The CDR3 covers 17 residues. Trimming took 8 bases from V and 10 from J; bases not matched to a gene: 22. The germline gives CDR1 MNHEY, CDR2 SMNVEV (reference sequence). The CDR3 here is CASGHLPDRAPFREQFF. In DNA form, the CDR3 reads TGTGCCAGCGGCCACCTGCCGGACAGGGCCCCATTCCGGGAGCAGTTCTTC.

The chain recombines TRBV10-3 with TRBJ2-7; perhaps TRBD2 as D (5 bases). V lost 2 bases and J lost 7, with 12 bases in between. The CDR3 totals 13 residues. The germline CDR1 and CDR2 sequences are ENHRY and SYGVKD. In DNA form, the CDR3 reads TGTGCCATCAGTGAGACCGGCCCGGGAGAGCAGTACTTC. Protein sequence: CAISETGPGEQYF.

The V call is TRBV28, the J call TRBJ1-5; D is perhaps TRBD1 (5 bases). V shed 8 bases and J shed 5 bases, with 16 bases lying between them. This CDR3 contains 14 residues. Germline CDR1 MDHEN, CDR2 SYDVKM. CDR3: CASQSPGRDQPQHF. The CDR3 region has the DNA TGTGCCAGCCAAAGCCCAGGGCGCGATCAGCCCCAGCATTTT. Filled out from reference TRBV28 and TRBJ1-5, the complete variable domain reads DVKVTQSSRYLVKRTGEKVFLECVQDMDHENMFWYRQDPGLGLRLIYFSYDVKMKEKGDIPEGYSVSREKKERFSLILESASTNQTSMYLCASQSPGRDQPQHFGDGTRLSIL.

The chain combines TRBV19 with TRBJ2-5; D might be TRBD2 (6 bases). Germline-derived CDR1 and CDR2 are LNHDA and SQIVND (reference sequence). This CDR3 region has 14 residues. Trimming pared 5 bases from V and 7 bases from J, leaving 17 bases between. The CDR3 sequence: CASSALQVRGTQYF. CDR3 nucleotide sequence: TGTGCCAGTAGTGCCTTACAGGTGCGGGGGACCCAGTACTTC.

The rearrangement links TRBV4-1 to TRBJ2-7; the match to TRBD2 covers 7 bases. The CDR3 extends over 16 amino acids. V gave up 0 bases and J gave up 3 bases; unmatched junction bases: 8. Germline V CDR1 and CDR2: MGHRA, YSYEKL. CDR3 protein: CASSQDLAESHYEQYF. The CDR3 region has the DNA TGCGCCAGCAGCCAAGATCTAGCGGAGAGCCACTACGAGCAGTACTTC.

The V gene is TRBV7-9, the J gene TRBJ2-7, with a possible D match to TRBD1 (6 bases). The V end lost 3 bases, the J end lost 6 bases, and 18 bases lay between the germline ends. This CDR3 contains 15 residues. Per germline, CDR1 SEHNR and CDR2 FQNEAQ (reference sequence). The CDR3 DNA sequence: TGTGCCAGCAGCTTTCCGCCAGGGGCCTTTTTCGAGCAGTACTTC. Its protein product is CASSFPPGAFFEQYF.

The chain combines TRBV7-2 with TRBJ2-7; TRBD2 matches 7 bases. V lost 2 bases and J lost 2; bases outside the gene matches: 15. The CDR3 sequence is 18 residues long. Germline values: CDR1 SGHTA, CDR2 FQGNSA. The CDR3 region is CASSLTVVRLAVTYEQYF. The CDR3 DNA sequence: TGTGCCAGCAGCTTAACGGTTGTACGGCTAGCGGTAACCTACGAGCAGTACTTC.

A word on this clone: Other DNA variants within this sample encode the same CDR3. The V and J genes are TRBV25-1 and TRBJ2-5; 9 nucleotides match TRBD1. Germline V CDR1 and CDR2: MGHDK, SYGVNS. J was trimmed by 3 bases and V by 4 bases; bases with no gene match: 0. The CDR3 runs 13 residues. The CDR3 here is CASSGTGEETQYF. CDR3 sequence (DNA): TGTGCCAGCAGTGGGACAGGGGAAGAGACCCAGTACTTC.

V is TRBV27 and J is TRBJ2-2; D is possibly TRBD1 (5 bases). Deletions cut 3 bases from V and 10 bases from J, with 12 bases between. The CDR3 spans 13 residues. Germline lookup yields CDR1 MNHEY and CDR2 SMNVEV (reference sequence). The CDR3 region has the DNA TGTGCCAGCAGTTTCGTGGGGCGTGAGGAGCTGTTTTTT. This translates into CASSFVGREELFF.

The chain couples TRBV6-5 to TRBJ2-2; D is possibly TRBD1 or TRBD2 (6 bases each). Germline V lookup: CDR1 MNHEY, CDR2 SVGAGI. The CDR3 spans 15 residues. V was shortened by 3 bases and J by 5 bases, with 13 bases between the two germline ends. The CDR3 region is CASSYGGPRTGELFF. CDR3 DNA: TGTGCCAGCAGTTATGGGGGGCCACGGACCGGGGAGCTGTTTTTT.

The chain carries TRBV4-1 and TRBJ1-5, with a tentative D call TRBD1 (5 bases). V dropped 1 base and J dropped 14 bases, with 18 bases sitting between them. The germline V gene has CDR1 MGHRA and CDR2 YSYEKL. This CDR3 has 14 residues. DNA of the CDR3: TGCGCCAGCAGCCAAGTGGGGGATACCGGGACCAAGCATTTT. Its translation is CASSQVGDTGTKHF.